This T cell receptor beta chain was found in a study of long-term antiretroviral therapy in people with HIV. With respect to this clone: The antigen is unknown.

Study-level points and caveats: Neither ART adherence, viral resistance nor therapy changes were documented.

Researchers ran immunoSEQ v3.0 at survey level. Assay used: immunoSEQ multiplex PCR; TCRdb lists only in-frame clones, some missing. The table records about 50,000 clones, under 90% of them present only once. The material was unsorted PBMCs, obtained 0.8 years after starting antiretroviral therapy. The source is a woman younger than 35 with HIV.

The CDR3, as DNA: TGTGCCAGCAGCTTACAGGGGAAGACCCAGTACTTC. Translation: CASSLQGKTQYF. V is TRBV7-6 and J is TRBJ2-5; tentative D call: TRBD1 (6 bases). CDR3 length: 12 amino acids. The germline V gene has CDR1 SGHVS and CDR2 FNYEAQ. V lost 2 bases to trimming and J lost 6 bases, with 7 bases between them.